This entry lists 8 T cell receptor beta chains sequenced from one sample in a study of cytomegalovirus exposure and HLA in healthy donors. Produced via immunoSEQ multiplex PCR; TCRdb's table is partial and in-frame only. The repertoire consists of over 45,000 clones, with more than 85% occurring once and the leading ten covering 5.8%. Sequenced: PBMCs. These receptors originate from a woman between 18 and 30 years old in good health and CMV-seronegative.

The V call is TRBV27, the J call TRBJ2-4; possible D gene TRBD2, 5 bases. The CDR3 totals 16 residues. Germline CDR1 MNHEY, CDR2 SMNVEV (reference sequence). The germline V and J ends were trimmed by 6 bases and 3 bases, with 18 bases remaining between them. The DNA of the CDR3 is TGTGCCAGCAGCCCTATGACGGGATGGTACAAAAACATTCAGTACTTC. Encoded protein: CASSPMTGWYKNIQYF.

The chain is built from TRBV5-4 and TRBJ2-3, with D perhaps TRBD2 (6 bases). Germline V CDR1 and CDR2: SGHNT, YYREEE (reference sequence). The CDR3 has 15 residues. Trimming pared 7 bases from V and 0 bases from J, leaving 15 bases between. CDR3 sequence reads: CASEARGGSTDTQYF. In DNA form, the CDR3 reads TGTGCCAGCGAGGCTCGCGGAGGGAGCACAGATACGCAGTATTTT.

This chain joins TRBV7-9 and TRBJ2-1, with a tentative D call TRBD2 (6 bases). Trimming cost V 3 bases and J 8 bases, with 14 bases left between them. The CDR3 runs 14 residues. CDR1 and CDR2 (germline): SEHNR, FQNEAQ (reference sequence). The CDR3 here is CASSFHGSIHEQFF. The CDR3 DNA sequence: TGTGCCAGCAGCTTCCACGGGAGTATCCATGAGCAGTTCTTC.

The CDR3 here is CASSTIGEPYGYTF. In DNA, the CDR3 is TGTGCCAGCAGCACCATCGGGGAACCCTATGGCTACACCTTC. J is TRBJ1-2 and V is TRBV5-6; D is unclear. The CDR3 extends over 14 amino acids. Per germline, CDR1 SGHDT and CDR2 YYEEEE. Trimming removed 4 bases at V and 4 bases at J, with 14 bases between.

This chain uses TRBV7-2 with TRBJ2-7; 8 nucleotides agree with TRBD2. The CDR3 has 15 amino acids. CDR1 and CDR2 from the germline V gene are SGHTA and FQGNSA. V lost 1 base, J lost 3 bases, and 5 bases stayed unmatched. Here the CDR3 reads CASSLVVLADYEQYF. The DNA of the CDR3 is TGTGCCAGCAGCTTAGTAGTACTAGCGGACTACGAGCAGTACTTC.

The rearrangement links TRBV5-8 to TRBJ2-2, with D possibly TRBD2 on 5 matching bases. With 4 bases removed from V and 3 bases from J, the gap between germline ends came to 16 bases. Germline values: CDR1 SGHTS, CDR2 YDEGEE. This CDR3 has 16 residues. Here the CDR3 DNA reads TGTGCCAGCAGCGCCACCTACGGGATACACACCGGGGAGCTGTTTTTT. This sequence encodes CASSATYGIHTGELFF.

This chain joins TRBV5-1 and TRBJ2-1; 11 nucleotides align to TRBD2. Trimming removed 1 base from V and 2 bases from J; junction bases left unmatched: 5. The germline gives CDR1 SGHRS, CDR2 YFSETQ. CDR3 length: 17 residues. CDR3 protein: CASSLTFSGGAYNEQFF. Here the CDR3 DNA reads TGCGCCAGCAGCTTGACCTTTAGCGGGGGGGCCTACAATGAGCAGTTCTTC.

The V and J genes are TRBV6-5 and TRBJ2-7, with 7 positions matching TRBD1. From germline, CDR1 is MNHEY and CDR2 SVGAGI. The CDR3 runs 13 residues. V gave up 6 bases and J gave up 2 bases; unmatched junction bases: 4. CDR3 bases: TGTGCCAGCAGGAGACAGGGAGCCTACGAGCAGTACTTC. It translates to CASRRQGAYEQYF.